The clone carrying this T cell receptor beta chain has a count of ten or more. The target antigen is unknown. This record comes from a study of regulatory T cells in long-lasting Graves disease. Study-level points and caveats: Preferential use of TRBV28, TRBJ1-2 and TRBJ2-5 was seen in persistent disease.

The TCR beta library used iRepertoire HTBI primers with Arm-PCR amplification of CDR3. MiXCR, run by TCRdb on the multiplex PCR reads, gives a single entry per CDR3 protein. The sample holds some 330,000 distinct CDR3 sequences, around 11% seen once. V was pared by 5 bases and J by 7 bases, with 9 bases of the junction left unmatched. Germline V gene data show CDR1 as MDHEN and CDR2 as SYDVKM. CDR3 length: 17 residues. Time point indicated: newly diagnosed GD, antithyroid drugs for less than 3 months. After RNA was extracted from PBMCs, the TCR library was made from it. These data were likewise used in another study, on T cells in Graves' hyperthyroidism and ophthalmopathy.

V is TRBV28 and J is TRBJ2-2; TRBD2 agrees at 14 bases. This TCR came from a woman between 18 and 29 years old with Graves disease. Specimen: peripheral blood mononuclear cells (PBMCs), collected at new diagnosis, from a patient treated with antithyroid drugs. The CDR3 DNA sequence: TGTGCCAGCAGTCTCACGGGACTAGCGGGAGTTGACGGGGAGCTGTTTTTT. This translates into CASSLTGLAGVDGELFF.